These 13 T cell receptor beta chains share one sample of origin, sequenced in a study of cytomegalovirus exposure and HLA in healthy donors. Method: immunoSEQ multiplex PCR; TCRdb's copy keeps in-frame clones and lacks some. The top ten hold around 1% of the sample, which has fewer than 400,000 clones, approximately 86% seen once. The sequenced sample was PBMCs. The receptors come from a man younger than 40 in good health and CMV-seronegative.

The rearrangement links TRBV18 to TRBJ2-7; TRBD1 matches at 10 bases. Per germline, CDR1 KGHSH and CDR2 LQKENI. V was clipped by 2 bases and J by 2 bases; unmatched bases: 6. The CDR3 is 16 residues long. CDR3 loop: CASSPLPGQGPYEQYF. The CDR3 DNA sequence: TGTGCCAGCTCACCATTACCGGGACAGGGGCCCTACGAGCAGTACTTC.

The rearrangement links TRBV7-2 to TRBJ1-2, with 8 bases that match TRBD1. The CDR3 is made up of 15 amino acids. Per the germline V gene, CDR1 is SGHTA and CDR2 is FQGNSA. V trimming: 4 bases; J trimming: 4 bases; junction bases outside the gene matches: 8. The DNA of the CDR3 is TGTGCCAGCAGCTCGCGGGACAGGACTAGCTATGGCTACACCTTC. Its protein product is CASSSRDRTSYGYTF.

The chain combines TRBV7-9 with TRBJ2-7; the D is unclear. V lost 3 bases to trimming and J lost 2 bases, with 14 bases between them. This CDR3 is built from 15 residues. The germline CDR1 and CDR2 sequences are SEHNR and FQNEAQ (reference sequence). Here the CDR3 reads CASSFSVTVAYEQYF. In DNA, the CDR3 is TGTGCCAGCAGCTTTTCAGTTACAGTAGCCTACGAGCAGTACTTC. The entire variable domain, with the rest obtained from reference TRBV7-9 and TRBJ2-7, is as follows: DTGVSQNPRHKITKRGQNVTFRCDPISEHNRLYWYRQTLGQGPEFLTYFQNEAQLEKSRLLSDRFSAERPKGSFSTLEIQRTEQGDSAMYLCASSFSVTVAYEQYFGPGTRLTVT.

V is TRBV4-1 and J is TRBJ2-7; possible D gene TRBD1, 5 bases. CDR1 MGHRA and CDR2 YSYEKL come from the germline V gene. There are 16 residues in the CDR3. Trimming stripped 1 base from V and 0 bases from J, with 13 bases between. CDR3 bases: TGCGCCAGCAGCCAAGTACCAGGGCCGAGCTCCTACGAGCAGTACTTC. Encoded protein: CASSQVPGPSSYEQYF.

This clone was picked up one time. The chain recombines TRBV5-1 with TRBJ2-2; D perhaps matches TRBD2 (6 bases). The CDR3 has 15 residues. Between the trimmed V and J ends, which lost 6 bases and 1 base, there was a span of 13 bases. The germline V gene encodes CDR1 SGHRS and CDR2 YFSETQ. CDR3 region: CASMSGDLNTGELFF. The DNA for the CDR3 is TGCGCCAGCATGTCGGGGGACCTGAACACCGGGGAGCTGTTTTTT.

The CDR3 DNA reads as TGTGCCAGCAGTGTCGTACGGTCTAACACTGAAGCTTTCTTT. Protein: CASSVVRSNTEAFF. The chain combines TRBV2 with TRBJ1-1; no reliable D call. Germline CDR1 is SNHLY and CDR2 is FYNNEI. V dropped 4 bases and J dropped 2 bases, with 11 bases sitting between them. The CDR3 contains 14 residues. The whole variable domain, filled in from reference TRBV2 and TRBJ1-1, reads EPEVTQTPSHQVTQMGQEVILRCVPISNHLYFYWYRQILGQKVEFLVSFYNNEISEKSEIFDDQFSVERPDGSNFTLKIRSTKLEDSAMYFCASSVVRSNTEAFFGQGTRLTVV.

The table lists this clone with many counts. The chain combines TRBV6-1 with TRBJ1-1; TRBD1 aligns across 7 bases. Germline CDR1 and CDR2: MNHNS and SASEGT. This CDR3 is 12 amino acids long. Trimming took 3 bases from V and 9 from J; bases not matched to a gene: 4. The CDR3 coding sequence is TGTGCCAGCAGTGAGTGGACAGGCCAAGCTTTCTTT. It translates to CASSEWTGQAFF.

This clone was recorded once. J is TRBJ2-7 and V is TRBV6-1; 7 bases are a match to TRBD1. With 3 bases clipped from V and 1 base from J, the junction kept 3 bases outside the gene matches. Germline CDR1 reads MNHNS; CDR2 reads SASEGT. This CDR3 is built from 14 residues. The CDR3 spells CASSDRQGSYEQYF. The CDR3 DNA reads TGTGCCAGCAGTGACAGACAGGGATCCTACGAGCAGTACTTC.

This clone appeared a single time. As DNA, the CDR3 is TGTGCCAGCAGTGACGGACTGGAGCAGTTCTTC. This encodes CASSDGLEQFF. This chain links TRBV6-1 with TRBJ2-1, with D possibly TRBD2 on 5 matching bases. Germline assignment: CDR1 MNHNS and CDR2 SASEGT. Trimming removed 3 bases at V and 10 bases at J, with 7 bases between. The CDR3 extends over 11 amino acids.

The rearrangement uses TRBV19 and TRBJ1-5, with D possibly TRBD1 on 5 matching bases. Germline CDR1 and CDR2: LNHDA and SQIVND (reference sequence). V lost 3 bases and J lost 6, with 18 bases in between. CDR3 length: 16 amino acids. The CDR3 protein is CASSMFGQGRLQPQHF. The DNA for the CDR3 is TGTGCCAGTAGTATGTTCGGGCAGGGAAGGCTTCAGCCCCAGCATTTT.

The chain uses TRBV2 and TRBJ2-3, with a weak D call TRBD1 (5 bases). This CDR3 is built from 12 residues. Germline assignment: CDR1 SNHLY and CDR2 FYNNEI. Trimming cost V 10 bases and J 9 bases, with 17 bases left between them. The CDR3 DNA follows: TGTGCCACCATGCGCATGGGGCAAACGCAGTATTTT. Translating it yields CATMRMGQTQYF.

The chain is built from TRBV7-9 and TRBJ1-2; D is possibly TRBD1 (5 bases). The length of the CDR3 is 14 residues. The V and J ends lost 5 bases and 5 bases respectively, with 15 bases between them. CDR1 is SEHNR and CDR2 is FQNEAQ in the germline V gene (reference sequence). The CDR3 protein is CASSRWGDRYGYTF. The CDR3 nucleotides read TGTGCCAGCAGCCGATGGGGGGATCGGTATGGCTACACCTTC.

The chain links TRBV30 to TRBJ1-1; D is unresolved. V was clipped by 0 bases and J by 4 bases, with 9 bases between them. There are 13 residues in the CDR3. Germline CDR1 GTSNPN, CDR2 SVGIG (reference sequence). The CDR3 loop reads CAWSVEVSTEAFF. Written as DNA, the CDR3 is TGTGCCTGGAGTGTAGAGGTGAGCACTGAAGCTTTCTTT. Full variable domain (missing parts from reference TRBV30 and TRBJ1-1): SQTIHQWPATLVQPVGSPLSLECTVEGTSNPNLYWYRQAAGRGLQLLFYSVGIGQISSEVPQNLSASRPQDRQFILSSKKLLLSDSGFYLCAWSVEVSTEAFFGQGTRLTVV.